Shown below are 30 T cell receptor beta chains from a single sample sequenced in a study of T-cell memory formation after mild COVID-19. TCRdb ran MiXCR on the 5' RACE reads and lists one entry per CDR3 protein. The sample lists 250,000 or so distinct CDR3 sequences, roughly a tenth seen once, with around 20% in the top ten. The sample consisted of PBMCs or a T cell subset sorted from them (not recorded which). These TCRs come from a man younger than 30 who had mild COVID-19 (a few samples of this study predate the infection). Cell type and time point are not known.

This clonotype has ten or more counts. The chain couples TRBV3-1 to TRBJ2-1; D is perhaps TRBD2 (5 bases). This CDR3 has 15 amino acids. Trimming took off 4 bases at V and 9 bases at J, with 19 bases between the two ends. Germline values: CDR1 LGHDT, CDR2 YNNKEL (reference sequence). The CDR3 protein is CASSPELVITGEQFF. Here the CDR3 DNA reads TGTGCCAGCAGCCCCGAACTAGTTATTACGGGTGAGCAGTTCTTC.

This clonotype showed up just a few times. The rearrangement uses TRBV5-1 and TRBJ2-1, with unresolved D. Germline V gene sequence: CDR1 SGHRS, CDR2 YFSETQ. The V end was cut by 0 bases, the J end by 2 bases, with 9 bases between. The CDR3 spans 15 residues. CDR3 nucleotides: TGCGCCAGCAGCTTGGGACTCCACACCTACAATGAGCAGTTCTTC. Translating gives CASSLGLHTYNEQFF.

This clonotype was seen a handful of times. V and J are TRBV28 and TRBJ2-7, with D perhaps matching TRBD1 or TRBD2 (6 bases each). Per germline, CDR1 MDHEN and CDR2 SYDVKM. Between the trimmed V and J ends, which lost 6 bases and 6 bases, there was a span of 12 bases. The CDR3 has 12 residues. CDR3 residues: CASRSGASEQYV. The CDR3 nucleotides are TGTGCCAGCAGGTCGGGGGCATCCGAGCAGTACGTC.

This rearrangement joins TRBV12-5 to TRBJ1-2; D unresolved. Germline loops: CDR1 LGHNT, CDR2 FRNRAP. The CDR3 loop spans 13 amino acids. Trimming took 9 bases from V and 4 from J, leaving 15 bases between them. The CDR3 nucleotides are TGTGCTAGCTCTCCCTCTAGCGTCTATGGCTACACCTTC. Encoded protein: CASSPSSVYGYTF.

This clonotype was detected ten times or more. The chain combines TRBV15 with TRBJ2-7; TRBD2 matches at 8 bases. After removal of 3 bases from V and 10 bases from J, the junction contained 8 bases not matched to a gene. The germline V gene has CDR1 LNHNV and CDR2 YYDKDF (reference sequence). This CDR3 comprises 13 residues. DNA for the CDR3: TGTGCCACCAGCAGCGTGATAGCGGGGACCCAGTACGTC. Protein product: CATSSVIAGTQYV.

This clonotype was recorded a few times. This sequence joins TRBV7-2 and TRBJ1-2, with D possibly being TRBD1 (5 bases). The V end lost 1 base, the J end lost 7 bases, and 10 bases lay between the germline ends. The CDR3 contains 13 residues. Germline-derived CDR1 and CDR2 are SGHTA and FQGNSA. The CDR3 DNA reads TGTGCCAGCAGCTTAGAGGGGAACCTTGGCTACACCTTC. As protein: CASSLEGNLGYTF.

This clonotype has a count of ten or more. The chain employs TRBV3-1 and TRBJ1-1; D call uncertain. The CDR3 has 15 amino acids. CDR1 is LGHDT and CDR2 is YNNKEL in the germline V gene (reference sequence). Trimming shortened V by 0 bases and J by 3 bases, and 11 bases separated the two germline ends. CDR3 nucleotide sequence: TGTGCCAGCAGCCAAGAAAACTACAGATACACTGAAGCTTTCTTT. Translated, it gives CASSQENYRYTEAFF.

This clonotype has a handful of counts. The chain uses TRBV6-5 and TRBJ1-2, with 7 bases aligning to TRBD1. After removal of 2 bases from V and 3 bases from J, the junction contained 3 bases not matched to a gene. Germline-derived CDR1 and CDR2 are MNHEY and SVGAGI. This CDR3 contains 14 residues. The CDR3 coding sequence is TGTGCCAGCAGTTACGAGGGGGCGGACTATGGCTACACCTTC. Residues: CASSYEGADYGYTF.

The chain has TRBV18 and TRBJ2-2; 7 bases match TRBD2. Germline V gene data show CDR1 as KGHSH and CDR2 as LQKENI. Trimming removed 3 bases from V and 2 bases from J; junction bases left unmatched: 9. The CDR3 length is 17 residues. The CDR3 DNA reads as TGTGCCAGCTCACCCCTGATTGAGCGGGGTAACACCGGGGAGCTGTTTTTT. As protein: CASSPLIERGNTGELFF.

In its sample, this clonotype was seen many times. CDR3 in amino acids: CASSVSNQETQYF. As DNA, the CDR3 is TGTGCCAGCAGCGTGTCAAATCAAGAGACCCAGTACTTC. This chain connects TRBV9 to TRBJ2-5, with D hard to call. The CDR3 is 13 amino acids. Germline CDR1 reads SGDLS; CDR2 reads YYNGEE. The V end was cut by 2 bases, the J end by 2 bases, with 7 bases between.

This clonotype has just a few counts. The chain links TRBV19 to TRBJ2-1; the D is unclear. V lost 1 base, J lost 6 bases, and 10 bases lay in between. From germline, CDR1 is LNHDA and CDR2 SQIVND (reference sequence). The CDR3 loop spans 14 amino acids. The CDR3 DNA follows: TGTGCCAGTAGTATAGTAGGAGCCTTCAATGAGCAGTTCTTC. Amino acids: CASSIVGAFNEQFF.

This sequence joins TRBV20-1 and TRBJ1-1; D is possibly TRBD1 (6 bases). CDR1 and CDR2 (germline): DFQATT, SNEGSKA (reference sequence). The CDR3 loop spans 12 amino acids. V was shortened by 5 bases and J by 2 bases, with 9 bases between the two germline ends. The chain's CDR3 is CSARGGNTEAFF. CDR3 sequence (DNA): TGCAGTGCTCGAGGGGGTAACACTGAAGCTTTCTTT.

This clonotype appeared many times. The rearrangement links TRBV11-3 to TRBJ2-7, with TRBD1 identical over 7 bases. Per the germline V gene, CDR1 is SGHNT and CDR2 is YENEEA. The CDR3 is made up of 13 amino acids. Here the CDR3 reads CASSLDRDYEQYV. The CDR3 nucleotides read TGTGCCAGCAGCCTAGACAGGGACTACGAGCAGTACGTC.

This clonotype was counted between two and nine times. The J gene is TRBJ2-3, the V gene TRBV7-2; D ambiguous. The CDR3 totals 14 residues. V was cut by 7 bases and J by 1 base, with 12 bases left in between. From germline, CDR1 is SGHTA and CDR2 FQGNSA. CDR3 bases: TGTGCCAGCACCCTAGGGCCGGGCACAGATACGCAGTATTTT. Amino acids: CASTLGPGTDTQYF.

The chain combines TRBV6-5 with TRBJ1-1; D is perhaps TRBD1 (5 bases). The CDR3 runs 12 residues. The germline V and J ends were trimmed by 8 bases and 12 bases, with 19 bases remaining between them. Germline V gene lookup returns CDR1 MNHEY and CDR2 SVGAGI. The chain's CDR3 is CASHEGDKVTFF. The CDR3 DNA reads TGTGCCAGCCACGAAGGGGATAAGGTGACTTTCTTT.

This clonotype appeared a few times. The chain is built from TRBV6-1 and TRBJ1-6; a weak D match, TRBD1 (6 bases). This CDR3 has 16 amino acids. In germline, CDR1 is MNHNS, CDR2 SASEGT. Between the trimmed V and J ends, which lost 7 bases and 4 bases, there was a span of 17 bases. CDR3 in DNA: TGTGCCAGCAAATTGAGGACAGTTCTGTATAATTCACCCCTCCACTTT. Translation gives CASKLRTVLYNSPLHF.

This rearrangement joins TRBV27 to TRBJ2-1, with a possible D match to TRBD2 (5 bases). The germline V and J ends were trimmed by 5 bases and 4 bases, with 18 bases remaining between them. The CDR3 totals 16 residues. Germline V gives CDR1 MNHEY, CDR2 SMNVEV (reference sequence). The CDR3: CASSPTALGGYNEQFF. CDR3 bases: TGTGCCAGCAGTCCCACAGCTCTCGGAGGTTACAATGAGCAGTTCTTC.

The rearrangement joins TRBV4-3 to TRBJ2-7; D is possibly TRBD1 (5 bases). Trimming pared 2 bases from V and 0 bases from J, leaving 11 bases between. The CDR3 spans 15 residues. Germline CDR1 reads LGHNA; CDR2 reads YSLEER. Here the CDR3 DNA reads TGCGCCAGCAGCCAACAGATGACAGCCTCCTACGAGCAGTACTTC. The encoded protein is CASSQQMTASYEQYF.

This chain connects TRBV27 to TRBJ2-7, with D perhaps TRBD1 or TRBD2 (5 bases each). The CDR3 loop spans 16 amino acids. From germline, CDR1 is MNHEY and CDR2 SMNVEV (reference sequence). The CDR3 bases are TGTGCCAGCAGTGTATCCGGGACGTCACCAGGCTACGAGCAGTACGTC. It encodes CASSVSGTSPGYEQYV.

The chain recombines TRBV6-2 or TRBV6-3 with TRBJ1-5; TRBD1 is a possible D gene (5 bases). Trimming removed 4 bases from V and 4 bases from J, with 11 bases in between. Per germline, CDR1 MNHEY and CDR2 SVGEGT. The CDR3 consists of 14 residues. DNA of the CDR3: TGTGCCAGCAGTTTTTCCGGACATAATCAGCCCCAGCATTTT. Translation: CASSFSGHNQPQHF.

The table lists this clonotype with a few counts. J is TRBJ1-1 and V is TRBV20-1; weak D call: TRBD1 (5 bases). The CDR3 length is 13 residues. Trimming took off 3 bases at V and 3 bases at J, with 11 bases between the two ends. Germline V gene lookup returns CDR1 DFQATT and CDR2 SNEGSKA (reference sequence). CDR3 in amino acids: CSARPGRDTEAFF. In DNA form, the CDR3 reads TGCAGTGCTAGGCCGGGACGGGACACTGAAGCTTTCTTT.

This clonotype was counted many times. The chain combines TRBV4-3 with TRBJ1-5, with D uncertain. The CDR3 has 16 amino acids. Germline loops: CDR1 LGHNA, CDR2 YSLEER. Trimming cost V 0 bases and J 3 bases, with 12 bases left between them. CDR3 sequence (DNA): TGCGCCAGCAGCCAAGATCGGCGTTACCTCAATCAGCCCCAGCATTTT. Translating it yields CASSQDRRYLNQPQHF.

This clonotype was observed many times. The V gene is TRBV5-1, the J gene TRBJ2-5, with a possible D match to TRBD2 (6 bases). The CDR3 totals 15 residues. With 1 base removed from V and 4 bases from J, the gap between germline ends came to 14 bases. CDR1 SGHRS and CDR2 YFSETQ come from the germline V gene. CDR3 DNA: TGCGCCAGCAGCTTGTCGGATAGCGGACTAGAGACCCAGTACTTC. It translates to CASSLSDSGLETQYF.

V gene TRBV20-1 combines with J gene TRBJ2-7; D is tentatively TRBD1 or TRBD2 (6 bases each). Trimming cost V 3 bases and J 3 bases, with 9 bases left between them. This CDR3 contains 12 residues. The germline V gene has CDR1 DFQATT and CDR2 SNEGSKA (reference sequence). The CDR3 DNA is TGCAGTGCTAGGCGGGACAACTACGAGCAGTACTTC. Translation: CSARRDNYEQYF.

Only a few counts were recorded for this clonotype. V and J are TRBV4-3 and TRBJ1-1; D is uncertain. V was shortened by 0 bases and J by 4 bases, with 12 bases between the two germline ends. CDR3 size: 15 residues. CDR1 and CDR2 from the germline V gene are LGHNA and YSLEER. CDR3 coding DNA: TGCGCCAGCAGCCAAGACGGGCGGGGTTCCACTGAAGCTTTCTTT. As protein: CASSQDGRGSTEAFF.

This clonotype has at least ten counts. The rearrangement links TRBV5-6 to TRBJ2-7; no definite D call. The CDR3 runs to 15 residues. Looked up from germline, CDR1 is SGHDT and CDR2 is YYEEEE. The ends were cut back, 0 bases at V and 0 bases at J, with 10 bases in the middle. In nucleotides, the CDR3 is TGTGCCAGCAGCTTGGATGTGGGCAGCTCCTACGAGCAGTACGTC. Encoded protein: CASSLDVGSSYEQYV.

The chain is built from TRBV15 and TRBJ1-4; TRBD1 is a possible D gene (5 bases). Trimming took 1 base from V and 7 from J, leaving 10 bases between them. The CDR3 is 14 residues long. Germline values: CDR1 LNHNV, CDR2 YYDKDF (reference sequence). This CDR3 reads CATSRAGQGEKLFF. CDR3 DNA: TGTGCCACCAGCAGAGCGGGGCAGGGTGAAAAACTGTTTTTT.

The gene calls are TRBV3-1 and TRBJ2-5, with TRBD2 identical over 7 bases. CDR1 is LGHDT, CDR2 YNNKEL, per germline (reference sequence). Trimming took 3 bases from V and 9 from J; bases not matched to a gene: 1. CDR3 length: 11 residues. The CDR3, as DNA: TGTGCCAGCAGCCAGGGAGGGGCCCAGTACTTC. Translation: CASSQGGAQYF.

This clonotype was recorded at least ten times. CDR3 protein: CASKAPTGGNAKNIQYF. In nucleotides, the CDR3 is TGTGCCAGCAAGGCCCCCACAGGGGGTAACGCCAAAAACATTCAGTACTTC. The chain combines TRBV12-3 or TRBV12-4 with TRBJ2-4; 8 bases are a match to TRBD1. The CDR3 runs 17 residues. J lost 1 base, V lost 7 bases, and 12 bases had no gene match.

The rearrangement links TRBV7-6 to TRBJ2-3; D remains ambiguous. The CDR3 runs 15 residues. V lost 6 bases to trimming and J lost 0 bases, with 13 bases between them. Germline V gene sequence: CDR1 SGHVS, CDR2 FNYEAQ. The CDR3: CASSGPGFSTDTQYF. The CDR3 DNA reads as TGTGCCAGCAGTGGACCCGGCTTTAGCACAGATACGCAGTATTTT. Variable domain in full (rest from reference TRBV7-6 and TRBJ2-3): GAGVSQSPRYKVTKRGQDVALRCDPISGHVSLYWYRQALGQGPEFLTYFNYEAQQDKSGLPNDRFSAERPEGSISTLTIQRTEQRDSAMYRCASSGPGFSTDTQYFGPGTRLTVL.